Each of the 30 T cell receptor delta chains below was sequenced from the same sample in a study of γδ T cells in repeated Plasmodium falciparum infection. TCRdb repeated clone calling on the multiplex PCR reads with CATT. This repertoire shows around 86,000 delta-chain clones, roughly 1.4% found once; its top ten account for under 10%. Gammadelta T cells were flow-sorted from PBMC into Vgamma9/Vdelta2+ and Vdelta2-negative populations for bulk analysis. The specimen sequenced was gamma-delta T cells from blood. The receptor source for this set is a pool of human donors (malaria-infected and uninfected, not separated).

To note about this clone: TCRdb's listed protein matches a much larger clone and diverges from this DNA's translation at residue 9, likely through a read error; the protein shown comes from the DNA. J is TRDJ1 and V is TRDV2, with 7 bases aligning to TRDD3. TCRdb records no J gene; here it was assigned by comparing the DNA to germline. V shed 3 bases and J 0 bases; nucleotides not matched to a gene: 12. Per the germline V gene, CDR1 is GEAIGNYY and CDR2 is EKD. The length of the CDR3 is 17 residues. Written as DNA, the CDR3 is TGTGCCTGTGACGGGCTTACTGGGGCGGCGTACACCGATAAACTCATCTTT. Its translation: CACDGLTGAAYTDKLIF.

Concerning this clone: The protein in TCRdb stems from a much larger clone and differs at residue 10 from this DNA's translation, likely a read error; here the protein is translated from the DNA. The genes are TRDV3 and TRDJ1, with TRDD3 matching over 9 bases. This CDR3 contains 21 residues. Germline-derived CDR1 and CDR2 are TVYSNPD and GDNSRS (reference sequence). V lost 2 bases to trimming and J lost 2 bases; unmatched junction nucleotides: 27. The CDR3 region is CAFSPVPTSPLLGDLTDKLIF. Written as DNA, the CDR3 is TGTGCCTTTTCCCCAGTTCCTACATCTCCACTACTGGGGGACCTAACCGATAAACTCATCTTT.

This clone was observed a handful of times. A far larger clone lies a single base away; this is likely a read error. The sample contains more than one DNA sequence encoding this CDR3. The V call is TRDV1, the J call TRDJ1; perhaps TRDD3 as D (5 bases). The J gene is absent in TCRdb and was assigned here via DNA matching to germline. The CDR3 length is 16 residues. Trimming stripped 4 bases from V and 1 base from J, with 16 bases between. The germline gives CDR1 TSWWSYY, CDR2 QGS. The CDR3 nucleotides are TGTGCTCTTGGGGCTCCCGGCTGGGTAATCACCGATAAACTCATCTTT. It codes for CALGAPGWVITDKLIF.

A note on this clone: The TCRdb protein, from a much larger clone, departs from this DNA's translation at residue 9, likely by read error; the protein shown derives from the DNA. The chain is built from TRDV1 and TRDJ1; D not resolved. CDR1 and CDR2 from the germline V gene are TSWWSYY and QGS. Trimming removed 0 bases at V and 5 bases at J, with 25 bases between. The CDR3 extends over 19 amino acids. CDR3 nucleotides: TGTGCTCTTGGGGAACTAATTTCCGGCCCGATGGGTGTCCAGGATAAACTCATCTTT. This encodes CALGELISGPMGVQDKLIF.

This clone was detected a few times. A far larger clone is a single base away, which makes a read error likely. The chain couples TRDV2 to TRDJ3; D not resolved. The J gene, missing from TCRdb, was assigned here through DNA to germline matching. Germline lookup yields CDR1 GEAIGNYY and CDR2 EKD. V lost 0 bases and J lost 0, with 14 bases in between. The CDR3 has 19 amino acids. Here the CDR3 reads CACDTVLGVSSWDTRQMFF. The CDR3 DNA is TGTGCCTGTGACACCGTACTAGGGGTAAGCTCCTGGGACACCCGACAGATGTTTTTC.

Concerning this clone itself: A single base is all that separates this from a far larger clone, so a read error is likely. At the DNA level, this CDR3 is encoded by other sequences in the same sample as well. The V and J genes are TRDV1 and TRDJ1; 9 nucleotides match TRDD2. The CDR3 is made up of 21 amino acids. Per germline, CDR1 TSWWSYY and CDR2 QGS. CDR3 bases: TGCGCTCTTGGGGTCTTAGCCTTCCTACGGGCTAATGGGGGAAACACCGATAAACTCATCTTT. The encoded protein is CALGVLAFLRANGGNTDKLIF.

Only a few counts were recorded for this clone. The mismatch at residue 5 between this DNA's translation and the TCRdb protein of a much larger clone likely reflects a read error; the protein shown is translated from the DNA. V gene TRDV1 combines with J gene TRDJ1; TRDD3 agrees at 11 bases. CDR3 length: 21 amino acids. After removal of 4 bases from V and 0 bases from J, the junction contained 19 bases not matched to a gene. The V gene's germline CDR1 is TSWWSYY and CDR2 QGS. CDR3 amino acids: CALGGTPPLWGIQGYTDKLIF. CDR3 nucleotides: TGTGCTCTTGGGGGAACCCCTCCCCTCTGGGGGATACAGGGGTACACCGATAAACTCATCTTT.

This clone was seen only a few times. For this DNA, TCRdb reports the protein of a much larger clone, which diverges at residue 17, most likely from a read error; the protein presented here is translated directly from the DNA. The chain carries TRDV1 and TRDJ1, with TRDD3 identical over 7 bases. The J gene, missing from TCRdb, was assigned here through DNA to germline matching. CDR1 is TSWWSYY, CDR2 QGS, per germline. With V trimmed by 5 bases and J by 1 base, 49 bases remained unmatched. The CDR3 has 29 amino acids. The CDR3 sequence is CALGKKKKTALSGRIVRDTPWVGTDKLIF. CDR3 DNA: TGTGCTCTTGGGAAAAAAAAGAAGACCGCCCTTTCTGGTCGTATCGTGAGGGATACCCCGTGGGTTGGCACCGATAAACTCATCTTT.

This clone came up many times. A read error may produce the germline difference seen at one junction end. The chain joins TRDV1 to TRDJ1; D is unclear. CDR1 and CDR2 (germline): TSWWSYY, QGS. This CDR3 comprises 21 residues. CDR3 DNA sequence: TGTGCTCTTGGGGAACGGCTACTCTGGTCTGACGCCCCTCGGAGGACCGATAAACCCATCTTT. Amino acid sequence: CALGERLLWSDAPRRTDKPIF.

To note about this clone: This is likely an artifact of a read error, given a far larger clone one base away. The same CDR3 is also encoded by other DNA sequences in this sample. The CDR3 coding sequence is TGTGCCTGTGACACCGTTTCCTCTCCGGGGTACACCGATAAACTCATCTTT. Protein product: CACDTVSSPGYTDKLIF. The chain employs TRDV2 and TRDJ1; D might be TRDD2 (5 bases). Trimming left V 0 bases short and J 0 bases short, with 16 bases between. Germline V CDR1 and CDR2: GEAIGNYY, EKD. The CDR3 has 17 amino acids.

This clone occurred a few times. TCRdb's listed protein matches a much larger clone and diverges from this DNA's translation at residue 8, likely through a read error; the protein shown comes from the DNA. V usage is TRDV3 and J usage is TRDJ2; D gene uncertain. Germline V CDR1 and CDR2: TVYSNPD, GDNSRS (reference sequence). CDR3 size: 11 residues. CDR3 protein: CAAPLTAHLFF. CDR3 DNA: TGTGCTGCTCCTTTGACAGCACATCTCTTCTTT.

This clone was picked up a small number of times. This DNA's translation differs at residue 3 from TCRdb's protein, which comes from a much larger clone; a read error is likely, and the protein shown is translated from the DNA. The CDR3 nucleotides are TGTGCCCGTGACACCGTGGGGGACTCCTGGGACACCCGACAGATGTTTTTC. Protein product: CARDTVGDSWDTRQMFF. The rearrangement links TRDV2 to TRDJ3; the match to TRDD3 covers 7 bases. TCRdb leaves out the J gene; it was filled in here by matching the DNA to germline. Per the germline V gene, CDR1 is GEAIGNYY and CDR2 is EKD. The CDR3 contains 17 residues.

This chain links TRDV1 with TRDJ1, with a weak D call TRDD3 (6 bases). The J gene was not available in TCRdb and was assigned here by matching the DNA to germline segments. The CDR3 covers 16 residues. Trimming shortened V by 1 base and J by 2 bases, and 14 bases separated the two germline ends. The germline gives CDR1 TSWWSYY, CDR2 QGS. The CDR3 nucleotides are TGTGCTCTTGGGGAACCGATGGGGATGGCTACCGATAAACTCATCTTT. Its protein product is CALGEPMGMATDKLIF.

This clone came up a few times. The likely explanation is a read error, given a far larger clone one base away. The V gene reported is TRDV3; the J gene is uncalled; the table's D call TRDD3 went unverified against the DNA. Looked up from germline, CDR1 is TVYSNPD and CDR2 is GDNSRS (reference sequence). This CDR3 is built from 19 residues. DNA of the CDR3: TGTGCCTTCTCTAAACCGTACTGGGGGATACGATTGGACACCGATAAACTCATCTTC. Translating it yields CAFSKPYWGIRLDTDKLIF.

This clone came up many times. The J gene is TRDJ1, the V gene TRDV1; 7 positions match TRDD2. Germline CDR1 TSWWSYY, CDR2 QGS. This CDR3 has 19 residues. The J segment lost 0 bases and the V segment lost 4 bases, leaving 17 bases of the junction unmatched. The CDR3 DNA sequence: TGTGCTCTTGGGGTTTTCCTACCCCACTTCTCCCCTTACACCGATAAACTCATCTTT. Its translation is CALGVFLPHFSPYTDKLIF.

There are a few counts of this clone. The chain links TRDV1 to TRDJ1; D might be TRDD2 (7 bases). Between the trimmed V and J ends, which lost 3 bases and 0 bases, there was a span of 35 bases. The CDR3 is 23 amino acids. From germline, CDR1 is TSWWSYY and CDR2 QGS. In nucleotides, the CDR3 is TGTGCTCTTGGGGAGCGACCCCTTACCTTCCTGACCTCGGGGGACCAGTACACCGATAAACTCATCTTT. Its protein is CALGERPLTFLTSGDQYTDKLIF.

CDR3 bases: TGTGCTCTTGGGGAACCCCGGCCTTCCACTCGTTGGTGGGGGATAAAGTACACCGATAAACTCATCTTT. Translated, it gives CALGEPRPSTRWWGIKYTDKLIF. The chain recombines TRDV1 with TRDJ1; 9 bases align to TRDD3. CDR3 size: 23 residues. The J segment lost 0 bases and the V segment lost 1 base, leaving 24 bases of the junction unmatched. Germline V gene data show CDR1 as TSWWSYY and CDR2 as QGS.

To note about this clone: The protein TCRdb lists belongs to a much larger clone and differs from this DNA's translation at residue 13, which points to a read error; the protein shown is made from the DNA. V usage is TRAV38-2/DV8 and J usage is TRDJ1; TRDD2 is a possible D gene (5 bases). TCRdb offers no J gene call, so here the DNA was matched to germline to obtain one. From germline, CDR1 is TSESDYY and CDR2 QEAYKQQN. The CDR3 extends over 17 amino acids. In nucleotides, the CDR3 is TGTGCTTATAGGACCCACCCTACGGCCCCCTACACCGGTAAACTCATCTTT. It yields the protein CAYRTHPTAPYTGKLIF.

About this clone: The protein that TCRdb holds for this DNA derives from a much larger clone and differs from the translated DNA at residue 3, which likely indicates a read error; the protein shown here is translated from the DNA. V is TRDV1 and J is TRDJ1; TRDD3 is a possible D gene (5 bases). This CDR3 has 19 amino acids. V was trimmed by 10 bases and J by 0 bases, leaving 30 bases between them. Germline CDR1 and CDR2: TSWWSYY and QGS. The CDR3 region is CAPPQIRPRSLGYTDKLIF. The DNA for the CDR3 is TGTGCTCCTCCTCAAATTCGGCCTCGTAGTCTGGGATACACCGATAAACTCATCTTT.

A note on this clone: The TCRdb record carries a much larger clone's protein, which differs from this DNA's translation at residue 3; a read error is the likely cause, and the protein listed here is the DNA translation. The chain joins TRDV2 to TRDJ3, with 8 bases identical to TRDD3. This CDR3 is built from 23 residues. Germline V lookup: CDR1 GEAIGNYY, CDR2 EKD. CDR3 amino acids: CARDTQFKTGGPNSSWDTRQMFF. The DNA for the CDR3 is TGTGCCCGTGACACACAGTTTAAAACTGGGGGTCCTAACAGCTCCTGGGACACCCGACAGATGTTTTTC.

This clone was counted only a few times. TCRdb attributes to this sequence the protein of a much larger clone, which differs from the DNA translation at residue 5; a read error is likely, and the protein displayed is translated from the DNA. The J gene is TRDJ1, the V gene TRDV1; D is perhaps TRDD3 (6 bases). Here the J gene was assigned by germline matching of the DNA, as TCRdb has none. The CDR3 has 19 amino acids. Deletions cut 4 bases from V and 2 bases from J, with 26 bases between. The V gene's germline CDR1 is TSWWSYY and CDR2 QGS. The CDR3: CALGGPILRGTSGTDKLIF. CDR3 nucleotide sequence: TGTGCTCTTGGGGGACCGATTTTGAGGGGGACCTCCGGAACCGATAAACTCATCTTT.

This clone was seen at least ten times. For this DNA, TCRdb reports the protein of a much larger clone, which diverges at residue 15, most likely from a read error; the protein presented here is translated directly from the DNA. The same CDR3 can be traced to other DNA sequences in this sample. This chain links TRDV2 with TRDJ1; 9 bases are shared with TRDD3. CDR3 length: 20 amino acids. Germline CDR1 GEAIGNYY, CDR2 EKD. V trimming: 1 base; J trimming: 4 bases; junction bases outside the gene matches: 21. The CDR3 nucleotides read TGTGCCTGTGACACTGTTACTGGGGGACCCCCCATCGGGTACATCGATAAACTCATCTTT. Translated: CACDTVTGGPPIGYIDKLIF.

This clone was seen more than once but under ten times. TCRdb's entry gives the protein of a much larger clone, which mismatches this DNA's translation at residue 4, likely from a read error; the protein reported here is translated from the DNA. The rearrangement links TRDV1 to TRDJ2, with 10 bases aligning to TRDD3. The J gene, left out of TCRdb, was set here by checking the DNA against germline. The germline CDR1 and CDR2 sequences are TSWWSYY and QGS. The V and J ends lost 7 bases and 1 base, in that order; junction bases with no gene match: 27. CDR3 size: 23 residues. Written as DNA, the CDR3 is TGTGCTCTTGAGGATCTAAGTCTTCCTAGCCAGACTGGGGGATGTAATTTGACAGCACAACTCTTCTTT. Translation gives CALEDLSLPSQTGGCNLTAQLFF.

This clone was detected a few times. The TCRdb protein, from a much larger clone, departs from this DNA's translation at residue 12, likely by read error; the protein shown derives from the DNA. This chain uses TRDV2 with TRDJ1, with 8 positions matching TRDD3. No J segment appears in TCRdb, so it was assigned here by matching the sequence to germline. Unmatched junction bases numbered 19, after V lost 3 bases and J lost 5 bases. Germline CDR1 reads GEAIGNYY; CDR2 reads EKD. The CDR3 contains 18 residues. CDR3 loop: CACDRLSTGGSVRDKLIF. The CDR3 coding sequence is TGTGCCTGTGACCGGCTCAGTACTGGGGGCTCCGTAAGGGATAAACTCATCTTT.

This clone was counted only a few times. The V and J genes are TRDV1 and TRDJ1; possible D gene TRDD3, 5 bases. TCRdb offers no J gene call, so here the DNA was matched to germline to obtain one. V lost 9 bases, J lost 9 bases, and 23 bases lay in between. The CDR3 runs 14 residues. Germline CDR1 reads TSWWSYY; CDR2 reads QGS. CDR3: CALAGYWWIEELIF. The CDR3 DNA reads as TGTGCTCTCGCGGGCTACTGGTGGATTGAGGAACTCATCTTT.

On this clone: Translating this DNA gives a protein that differs at residue 12 from the TCRdb one, which belongs to a much larger clone; a read error is likely, and the protein shown is this translation. The chain links TRDV1 to TRDJ1; 9 bases align to TRDD3. The CDR3 runs 19 residues. The germline gives CDR1 TSWWSYY, CDR2 QGS. DNA for the CDR3: TGTGCTCTTGGTCGGGTCTACAGTACTGGGGGACTTTACACCGATAAACTCATCTTC. This encodes CALGRVYSTGGLYTDKLIF.

This clone showed up many times. The protein recorded in TCRdb matches a much larger clone and deviates from this DNA's translation at residue 7, suggesting a read error; the protein here is obtained by translating the DNA. The V call is TRDV2, the J call TRDJ1; D gene unclear. Germline V gene sequence: CDR1 GEAIGNYY, CDR2 EKD. The CDR3 covers 16 residues. Between the trimmed V and J ends, which lost 1 base and 1 base, there was a span of 15 bases. The CDR3 protein is CACDTGGGPTTDKLIF. In DNA, the CDR3 is TGTGCCTGTGACACAGGCGGAGGACCCACCACCGATAAACTCATCTTT.

A word on this clone: TCRdb records a much larger clone's protein for this DNA, with a difference at residue 7 that likely arises from a read error; the protein given is the translation of the DNA. This chain uses TRDV1 with TRDJ1; D may be TRDD3 (7 bases). TCRdb leaves out the J gene; it was filled in here by matching the DNA to germline. CDR3 length: 22 residues. Trimming removed 3 bases from V and 0 bases from J, with 32 bases in between. CDR1 is TSWWSYY and CDR2 is QGS in the germline V gene. DNA of the CDR3: TGTGCTCTTGGGGAGCCTCATCATCTTCCTTCTAGTACTGGGGTGCACACCGATAAACTCATCTTT. Residues: CALGEPHHLPSSTGVHTDKLIF.

The count of this clone is one. The chain employs TRDV1 and TRDJ1; 9 bases align to TRDD3. TCRdb gives no J gene; it was assigned here by matching the DNA to germline. The CDR3 has 21 amino acids. Germline assignment: CDR1 TSWWSYY and CDR2 QGS. V shed 2 bases, J shed 0 bases, and the junction held 19 bases outside the gene matches. In DNA, the CDR3 is TGTGCTCTTGGGGAAGGTCATTATAGGGGATACGCGGAACCGTACACCGATAAACTCATCTTT. This sequence encodes CALGEGHYRGYAEPYTDKLIF.

This clone appeared a few times. TCRdb pairs this DNA with a much larger clone's protein that differs at residue 7, likely a read error; the protein shown was translated from the DNA. This chain links TRDV3 with TRDJ1; D perhaps matches TRDD2 (5 bases). Since TCRdb gives no J gene, matching the DNA to germline was used here to assign it. The CDR3 spans 16 residues. V shed 0 bases and J shed 1 base, with 18 bases lying between them. Germline V gives CDR1 TVYSNPD, CDR2 GDNSRS (reference sequence). CDR3 in DNA: TGTGCCTTTAGTACCTTCATACCCCTCCCCACCGATAAACTCATCTTT. Translating gives CAFSTFIPLPTDKLIF.